This TCR beta chain was profiled in a study of cytomegalovirus exposure and HLA in healthy donors. General study results and limits: Other equally common chains were less clonally expanded than HLA-associated TCR beta chains, a later analysis showed.

With respect to this clone: Its antigen is currently unknown.

A multiplex PCR was run with 60 Vbeta primers and 13 Jbeta primers. Clones were read by immunoSEQ multiplex PCR, and TCRdb kept only the in-frame ones, dropping some. The profile shows roughly 100,000 clones, 78% of them singletons. The CDR3 is 13 amino acids. Trimming left V 2 bases short and J 8 bases short, with 13 bases between. Germline CDR1 reads GTSNPN; CDR2 reads SVGIG (reference sequence). The TCR sequence derives from a male donor in good health and CMV-seronegative. This rearrangement joins TRBV30 to TRBJ2-1; the D is unclear. The sample was PBMCs. CDR3 residues: CAWSPSGPYEQFF. For the CDR3, the DNA is TGTGCCTGGAGTCCGTCCGGTCCATATGAGCAGTTCTTC.